This is a list of T cell receptor beta chains from one sample in a study of T cell repertoires in cytomegalovirus infection. TCRdb analysed the reads with MiXCR anew, one entry per CDR3 protein. The table shows about 180,000 distinct CDR3 sequences, with approximately 18% occurring only once. Sequencing was performed on CD8+ T cells from PBMCs. The receptors were gathered from a human donor in good health (CMV status not recorded). Some clones in this sample may be carry-over from other donors' samples. Each CDR3 is given with its conserved first and last residue. A D gene is named only where the DNA matches it firmly. Where a row states a size, it is once, few, many or the class of an expanded clone; other rows omit it.

v_gene: TRBV27
abundance: .
j_gene: TRBJ2-5
d_gene: .
CDR3aa: CASSLSEGMETQYF
CDR3nt: TGTGCCAGCAGTTTATCGGAGGGTATGGAGACCCAGTACTTC

v_gene: TRBV9
abundance: .
j_gene: TRBJ2-1
d_gene: .
CDR3aa: CASSSRGGQPLYNEQFF
CDR3nt: TGTGCCAGCAGCTCACGGGGGGGACAGCCCCTCTACAATGAGCAGTTCTTC

v_gene: TRBV28
abundance: few
j_gene: TRBJ1-3
d_gene: .
CDR3aa: CASRTSGGGSGNTIYF
CDR3nt: TGTGCCAGCCGGACGTCCGGCGGAGGCTCTGGAAACACCATATATTTT

v_gene: TRBV5-6
abundance: .
j_gene: TRBJ2-2
d_gene: .
CDR3aa: CASTGANTGELFF
CDR3nt: TGTGCCAGCACGGGGGCGAACACCGGGGAGCTGTTTTTT

v_gene: TRBV7-2
abundance: .
j_gene: TRBJ2-3
d_gene: .
CDR3aa: CASSQTDLSTDTQYF
CDR3nt: TGTGCCAGCAGCCAGACAGACCTCAGCACAGATACGCAGTATTTT

v_gene: TRBV12-3/TRBV12-4
abundance: .
j_gene: TRBJ2-3
d_gene: TRBD1
CDR3aa: CASSLFQGGGTQYF
CDR3nt: TGTGCCAGCAGTTTGTTTCAAGGGGGCGGTACGCAGTATTTT

v_gene: TRBV6-2/TRBV6-3
abundance: few
j_gene: TRBJ2-2
d_gene: .
CDR3aa: CASTLMGTLTGELFF
CDR3nt: TGTGCCAGCACTCTCATGGGGACCCTGACCGGGGAGCTGTTTTTT

v_gene: TRBV6-6
abundance: few
j_gene: TRBJ2-1
d_gene: .
CDR3aa: CASSSLYRDNNEQFF
CDR3nt: TGTGCCAGCAGTTCCCTCTACAGGGATAACAATGAGCAGTTCTTC

v_gene: TRBV7-9
abundance: .
j_gene: TRBJ1-1
d_gene: .
CDR3aa: CASTHGRGVNTEAFF
CDR3nt: TGTGCCAGCACCCACGGGCGGGGCGTGAACACTGAAGCTTTCTTT

v_gene: TRBV28
abundance: .
j_gene: TRBJ2-7
d_gene: .
CDR3aa: CASSFLGFYEQYF
CDR3nt: TGTGCCAGCAGTTTTCTAGGGTTCTACGAGCAGTACTTC

v_gene: TRBV7-9
abundance: .
j_gene: TRBJ1-1
d_gene: .
CDR3aa: CASIRPDTEAFF
CDR3nt: TGTGCCAGCATCCGACCCGACACTGAAGCTTTCTTT

v_gene: TRBV7-6
abundance: few
j_gene: TRBJ1-5
d_gene: TRBD1
CDR3aa: CASSPTTRQGRNQPQHF
CDR3nt: TGTGCCAGCAGCCCCACAACAAGACAGGGGCGGAATCAGCCCCAGCATTTT

v_gene: TRBV7-6
abundance: .
j_gene: TRBJ2-7
d_gene: .
CDR3aa: CASSSGTPPWEQYF
CDR3nt: TGTGCCAGCAGCTCCGGAACCCCCCCGTGGGAGCAGTACTTC

v_gene: TRBV6-2/TRBV6-3
abundance: few
j_gene: TRBJ1-1
d_gene: TRBD1
CDR3aa: CASSYSWDRNTEAFF
CDR3nt: TGTGCCAGCAGTTACTCTTGGGACAGAAACACTGAAGCTTTCTTT

v_gene: TRBV27
abundance: few
j_gene: TRBJ2-2
d_gene: TRBD2
CDR3aa: CASSPRGGPRELFF
CDR3nt: TGTGCCAGCAGTCCACGGGGGGGCCCCCGGGAGCTGTTTTTT

v_gene: TRBV27
abundance: .
j_gene: TRBJ2-5
d_gene: .
CDR3aa: CASSLSRVETQYF
CDR3nt: TGTGCCAGCAGTCTCTCGCGGGTAGAGACCCAGTACTTC

v_gene: TRBV28
abundance: .
j_gene: TRBJ1-1
d_gene: .
CDR3aa: CASSGVTEAFF
CDR3nt: TGTGCCAGCAGCGGGGTGACTGAAGCTTTCTTT

v_gene: TRBV5-4
abundance: few
j_gene: TRBJ2-2
d_gene: .
CDR3aa: CASSSGRMNTGELFF
CDR3nt: TGTGCCAGCAGCTCGGGACGGATGAACACCGGGGAGCTGTTTTTT

v_gene: TRBV6-4
abundance: few
j_gene: TRBJ2-1
d_gene: TRBD2
CDR3aa: CASSDYGTSSYNEQFF
CDR3nt: TGTGCCAGCAGTGACTACGGGACTAGCTCCTACAATGAGCAGTTCTTC

v_gene: TRBV7-2
abundance: many
j_gene: TRBJ1-1
d_gene: .
CDR3aa: CASSPTPGRNTEAFF
CDR3nt: TGTGCCAGCAGCCCAACCCCTGGCAGGAACACTGAAGCTTTCTTT

v_gene: TRBV20-1
abundance: .
j_gene: TRBJ1-2
d_gene: TRBD1
CDR3aa: CSATGTGGAYYGYTF
CDR3nt: TGCAGTGCTACCGGGACAGGGGGCGCTTACTATGGCTACACCTTC

v_gene: TRBV20-1
abundance: few
j_gene: TRBJ1-1
d_gene: TRBD1
CDR3aa: CSARVDRLTEAFF
CDR3nt: TGCAGTGCTAGGGTGGACAGGCTCACTGAAGCTTTCTTT